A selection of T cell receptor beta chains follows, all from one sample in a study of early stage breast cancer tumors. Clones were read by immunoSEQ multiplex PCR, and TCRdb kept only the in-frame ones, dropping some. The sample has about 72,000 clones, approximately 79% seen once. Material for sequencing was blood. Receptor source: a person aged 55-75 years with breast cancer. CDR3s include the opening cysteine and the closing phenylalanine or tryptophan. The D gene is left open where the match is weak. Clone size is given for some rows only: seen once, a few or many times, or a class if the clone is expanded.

CDR3: CASVSLVNDGYGYTF
DNA: TGTGCCAGCGTTAGTTTGGTAAACGATGGCTATGGCTACACCTTC
D: -
J: TRBJ1-2
size: -
V: TRBV6-1

CDR3: CSVELTGAGETQYF
DNA: TGCAGCGTGGAACTCACGGGAGCGGGGGAGACCCAGTACTTC
D: TRBD2
J: TRBJ2-5
size: -
V: TRBV29-1

CDR3: CASSKPTQGAADTQYF
DNA: TGTGCCAGCAGCAAGCCAACACAGGGGGCAGCAGATACGCAGTATTTT
D: TRBD1
J: TRBJ2-3
size: -
V: TRBV5-4

CDR3: CASDLGTSGRGELFF
DNA: TGTGCCAGCGACCTCGGGACTAGCGGGAGGGGGGAGCTGTTTTTT
D: TRBD2
J: TRBJ2-2
size: -
V: TRBV19

CDR3: CAGTGEVTGELFF
DNA: TGTGCCGGTACAGGGGAGGTCACCGGGGAGCTGTTTTTT
D: -
J: TRBJ2-2
size: -
V: TRBV7-6

CDR3: CASSLASGGKTQYF
DNA: TGTGCCAGCAGTTTGGCTAGCGGCGGGAAGACCCAGTACTTC
D: TRBD2
J: TRBJ2-5
size: once
V: TRBV6-5

CDR3: CASSLGLGRTEAFF
DNA: TGTGCCAGCAGCTTAGGCCTGGGCCGGACTGAAGCTTTCTTT
D: -
J: TRBJ1-1
size: few
V: TRBV13

CDR3: CAISERAGANYGYTF
DNA: TGTGCCATCAGTGAGCGTGCAGGAGCTAACTATGGCTACACCTTC
D: -
J: TRBJ1-2
size: -
V: TRBV10-3

CDR3: CASSLMGTSTAETQYF
DNA: TGTGCCAGCAGCTTAATGGGCACATCCACAGCGGAGACCCAGTACTTC
D: -
J: TRBJ2-5
size: -
V: TRBV7-3

CDR3: CASAGGVRDTQYF
DNA: TGTGCCAGCGCAGGAGGGGTTAGAGATACGCAGTATTTT
D: -
J: TRBJ2-3
size: -
V: TRBV6-5

CDR3: CASSESGSHGYTF
DNA: TGCGCCAGCAGTGAGTCGGGCAGTCATGGCTACACCTTC
D: -
J: TRBJ1-2
size: -
V: TRBV10-2

CDR3: CASSSGAVNYGYTF
DNA: TGTGCCAGCAGTTCAGGGGCCGTTAACTATGGCTACACCTTC
D: -
J: TRBJ1-2
size: once
V: TRBV28

CDR3: CASSQEFSGPYF
DNA: TGCGCCAGCAGCCAGGAGTTTAGCGGGCCGTACTTC
D: TRBD2
J: TRBJ2-7
size: few
V: TRBV5-1

CDR3: CASIPPRSTEAFF
DNA: TGTGCCAGTATCCCCCCGAGGAGCACTGAAGCTTTCTTT
D: -
J: TRBJ1-1
size: -
V: TRBV19

CDR3: CASSLDIGLAGGGDTQYF
DNA: TGTGCCAGCAGCCTTGACATAGGACTAGCGGGAGGGGGAGATACGCAGTATTTT
D: TRBD2
J: TRBJ2-3
size: -
V: TRBV27

CDR3: CASSQGEQFF
DNA: TGTGCCAGCTCACAAGGGGAGCAGTTCTTC
D: -
J: TRBJ2-1
size: -
V: TRBV18

CDR3: CASSLVSGGGTGELFF
DNA: TGTGCCAGCAGCTTGGTTAGCGGGGGGGGCACCGGGGAGCTGTTTTTT
D: TRBD2
J: TRBJ2-2
size: -
V: TRBV5-4

CDR3: CASSRGGGEETQYF
DNA: TGTGCCAGCAGCCGGGGGGGAGGGGAAGAGACCCAGTACTTC
D: TRBD2
J: TRBJ2-5
size: -
V: TRBV4-2

CDR3: CASSIVSGSSPLHF
DNA: TGTGCCAGTAGTATCGTCAGTGGTTCTTCACCCCTCCACTTT
D: -
J: TRBJ1-6
size: few
V: TRBV19

CDR3: CASSPGTGGVGYTF
DNA: TGTGCCAGCAGTCCCGGGACAGGGGGCGTTGGCTACACCTTC
D: TRBD1
J: TRBJ1-2
size: -
V: TRBV2

CDR3: CASSLGGGDNEQFF
DNA: TGCGCCAGCAGCTTGGGTGGTGGTGACAATGAGCAGTTCTTC
D: -
J: TRBJ2-1
size: -
V: TRBV5-1

CDR3: CASSQSSYNEQFF
DNA: TGTGCCAGCTCCCAATCCTCCTACAATGAGCAGTTCTTC
D: -
J: TRBJ2-1
size: -
V: TRBV18

CDR3: CASSLTGNTGELFF
DNA: TGTGCCAGCAGCTTAACGGGGAACACCGGGGAGCTGTTTTTT
D: -
J: TRBJ2-2
size: -
V: TRBV7-3

CDR3: CASSLVQGSHEQYF
DNA: TGTGCCAGCAGCTTAGTCCAGGGAAGCCACGAGCAGTACTTC
D: -
J: TRBJ2-7
size: -
V: TRBV7-6

CDR3: CASSSSGGVNEQFF
DNA: TGTGCCAGCAGTTCCAGCGGGGGGGTCAATGAGCAGTTCTTC
D: TRBD2
J: TRBJ2-1
size: -
V: TRBV6-5

CDR3: CASSQVGERGPSYEQYF
DNA: TGTGCCAGCAGCCAGGTCGGTGAGCGGGGGCCCTCCTACGAGCAGTACTTC
D: TRBD2
J: TRBJ2-7
size: -
V: TRBV4-2

CDR3: CASSRVNTIYF
DNA: TGTGCCAGCAGTAGGGTAAACACCATATATTTT
D: -
J: TRBJ1-3
size: -
V: TRBV25-1

CDR3: CASSWFDEQFF
DNA: TGTGCCAGCAGTTGGTTCGATGAGCAGTTCTTC
D: -
J: TRBJ2-1
size: -
V: TRBV27

CDR3: CASSSDWTVQYF
DNA: TGTGCCAGCAGCTCGGACTGGACTGTGCAGTACTTC
D: -
J: TRBJ2-7
size: -
V: TRBV7-9

CDR3: CASSMTGMNTEAFF
DNA: TGTGCCAGTAGTATGACAGGGATGAACACTGAAGCTTTCTTT
D: TRBD1
J: TRBJ1-1
size: -
V: TRBV19

CDR3: CASSVTGFNYGYTF
DNA: TGTGCCAGCAGCGTGACAGGGTTTAACTATGGCTACACCTTC
D: TRBD1
J: TRBJ1-2
size: -
V: TRBV7-8